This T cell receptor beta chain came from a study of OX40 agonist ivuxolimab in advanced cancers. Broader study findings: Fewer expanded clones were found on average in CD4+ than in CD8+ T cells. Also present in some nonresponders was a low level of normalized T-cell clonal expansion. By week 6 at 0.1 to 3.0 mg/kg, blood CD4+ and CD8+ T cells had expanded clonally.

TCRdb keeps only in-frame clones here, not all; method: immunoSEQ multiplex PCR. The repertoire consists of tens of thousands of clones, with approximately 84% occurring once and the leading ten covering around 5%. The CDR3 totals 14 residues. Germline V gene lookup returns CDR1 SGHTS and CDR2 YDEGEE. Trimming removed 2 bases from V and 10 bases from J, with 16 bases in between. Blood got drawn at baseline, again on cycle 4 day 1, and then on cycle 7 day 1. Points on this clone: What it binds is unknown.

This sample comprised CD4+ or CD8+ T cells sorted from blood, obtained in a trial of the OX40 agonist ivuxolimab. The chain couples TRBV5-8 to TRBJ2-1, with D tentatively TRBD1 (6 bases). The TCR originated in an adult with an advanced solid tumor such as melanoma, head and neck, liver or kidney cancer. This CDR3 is CASSFKGGSLEQFF. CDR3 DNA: TGTGCCAGCAGCTTTAAAGGGGGTTCCCTAGAGCAGTTCTTC.